The clone carrying this T cell receptor (beta chain) showed up just a few times. Antigen: not known. Sequenced by immunoSEQ multiplex PCR; TCRdb stores in-frame clones only, minus some. The sample contains about 110,000 clones, more than 65% of which appear only once. This record belongs to a study of shared clonotypes between healthy human individuals. Across the whole study: Each donor's CD8 memory used one plate, CD8 naive two, each CD4 subset three. Study-level results: Sequencing depth was expected to influence donor clonotype sharing. Shared clonotypes: about 5.3% naive CD4, around 4% naive CD8, about 2.4% memory CD4, roughly 0.4% memory CD8. Non-shared clonotypes showed lower generation probabilities than clonotypes common to all four donors.

This CDR3 contains 11 residues. V gave up 4 bases and J gave up 8 bases, with 8 bases separating them. Germline values: CDR1 MDHEN, CDR2 SYDVKM. Sequenced sample: memory CD8+ T cells sorted from blood. Subset reported: CD45RO+ cells pooled with CCR7-negative TemRA cells. The chain has TRBV28 and TRBJ1-2; maybe TRBD1 (6 bases). The receptor was derived from a young woman in good health. The CDR3 sequence is CASSSRGGYTF. Here the CDR3 DNA reads TGTGCCAGCAGTTCCAGGGGCGGCTACACCTTC.